A single sample is the source of the 14 T cell receptor beta chains below, sequenced in a study of T cell repertoires in cytomegalovirus infection. MiXCR, run by TCRdb on the reads, gives a single entry per CDR3 protein. The table records 150,000 to 200,000 distinct CDR3 sequences, roughly a fifth of them present only once. Input material: PBMCs. All receptors derive from a human donor in good health (CMV status not recorded). Some clones in this sample may be carry-over from other donors' samples.

Concerning this clonotype: One junction end disagrees with the germline gene, perhaps due to a read error. The rearrangement uses TRBV7-2 and TRBJ1-5; D might be TRBD1 (6 bases). This CDR3 has 14 residues. CDR1 is SGHTA, CDR2 FQGNSA, per germline. The CDR3 region has the DNA TGTGCCAGCAAAAGGGGGTTAGGCAATCAGCTCCAGCATTTT. It encodes CASKRGLGNQLQHF.

The chain couples TRBV25-1 to TRBJ2-1; a weak D match, TRBD2 (6 bases). CDR1 MGHDK and CDR2 SYGVNS come from the germline V gene. The CDR3 is made up of 16 amino acids. V gave up 5 bases and J gave up 4 bases, with 18 bases separating them. The chain's CDR3 is CASSPRGSGTYNEQFF. The DNA for the CDR3 is TGTGCCAGCAGTCCCCGGGGTAGCGGAACATACAATGAGCAGTTCTTC.

This clonotype was detected a few times. The rearrangement joins TRBV20-1 to TRBJ2-1, with D possibly called TRBD1 or TRBD2 (5 bases each). The length of the CDR3 is 15 residues. With 3 bases removed from V and 3 bases from J, the gap between germline ends came to 15 bases. CDR1 DFQATT and CDR2 SNEGSKA come from the germline V gene (reference sequence). The CDR3 here is CSARLPGRLYNEQFF. CDR3 nucleotide sequence: TGCAGTGCTAGGCTCCCGGGACGCCTCTACAATGAGCAGTTCTTC.

In its sample, this clonotype was seen a few times. J is TRBJ2-7 and V is TRBV7-8; a weak D match, TRBD2 (6 bases). Germline-derived CDR1 and CDR2 are SGHVS and FQNEAQ. V was cut by 5 bases and J by 0 bases, with 14 bases left in between. The CDR3 is 15 amino acids. The CDR3 sequence is CASSPGTVSSYEQYF. The CDR3 DNA reads TGTGCCAGCAGCCCAGGGACTGTGAGCTCCTACGAGCAGTACTTC.

This clonotype was counted a few times. The genes are TRBV20-1 and TRBJ2-3, with 7 positions matching TRBD2. The ends lost 4 bases at V and 5 bases at J; junction bases unmatched: 12. The germline V gene has CDR1 DFQATT and CDR2 SNEGSKA (reference sequence). The CDR3 is 15 amino acids. The CDR3 bases are TGCAGTGCTACCCCGACAGCGGGAACTGGAGATACGCAGTATTTT. Its translation: CSATPTAGTGDTQYF.

This clonotype was seen more than once but under ten times. The DNA for the CDR3 is TGCGCCAGCAGCCAAGGCGACAGGGAACACACTGAAGCTTTCTTT. Translated, it gives CASSQGDREHTEAFF. V gene TRBV4-3 combines with J gene TRBJ1-1, with 7 bases that match TRBD1. The CDR3 loop spans 15 amino acids. CDR1 LGHNA and CDR2 YSLEER come from the germline V gene. The V segment lost 1 base and the J segment 3 bases; nucleotides outside the gene matches: 5.

The chain couples TRBV6-6 to TRBJ2-1, with D perhaps matching TRBD2 (6 bases). With 2 bases removed from V and 4 bases from J, the gap between germline ends came to 21 bases. The CDR3 has 18 residues. Germline V lookup: CDR1 MNHNY, CDR2 SVGAGI (reference sequence). The CDR3 bases are TGTGCCAGCAGTTACGGAGGGGCCAGCGAGAATTCGTACAATGAGCAGTTCTTC. It specifies CASSYGGASENSYNEQFF.

This chain links TRBV6-1 with TRBJ1-1, with D hard to call. The CDR3 has 13 residues. CDR1 is MNHNS and CDR2 is SASEGT in the germline V gene. The V and J ends lost 2 bases and 6 bases respectively, with 10 bases between them. The CDR3 DNA is TGTGCCAGCAGTGAATCGGGGAGACCTGAAGCTTTCTTT. It is translated as CASSESGRPEAFF.

This clonotype was detected a few times. V and J are TRBV11-2 and TRBJ2-5; D is uncertain. CDR3 length: 13 amino acids. Trimming took 3 bases from V and 3 from J, leaving 8 bases between them. CDR1 is SGHAT, CDR2 FQNNGV, per germline. The CDR3 here is CASSFNGEETQYF. CDR3 DNA: TGTGCCAGCAGCTTTAATGGGGAAGAGACCCAGTACTTC.

Turning to this clonotype: An end of the junction differs from the germline gene, which may be a read error. The chain joins TRBV25-1 to TRBJ1-2; D perhaps matches TRBD1 (5 bases). The CDR3 totals 16 residues. Germline V gene data show CDR1 as MGHDK and CDR2 as SYGVNS. In DNA, the CDR3 is TGTACCAGCAGTGAGTTCGGCAGGGAGGCTAACTATGGCTACACCTTC. Translating it yields CTSSEFGREANYGYTF.

This clonotype was seen a single time. CDR3 protein: CASSLLPGLNTGELFF. In DNA form, the CDR3 reads TGTGCCAGCAGCTTACTCCCGGGTTTGAACACCGGGGAGCTGTTTTTT. This chain joins TRBV11-2 and TRBJ2-2, with D unclear. Trimming shortened V by 2 bases and J by 1 base, and 11 bases separated the two germline ends. The CDR3 has 16 amino acids. Germline CDR1 is SGHAT and CDR2 is FQNNGV.

This clonotype was found a few times. The J gene is TRBJ1-5, the V gene TRBV7-2; no clear D. V was cut by 0 bases and J by 3 bases, with 6 bases left in between. The CDR3 contains 14 residues. Per the germline V gene, CDR1 is SGHTA and CDR2 is FQGNSA. CDR3 coding DNA: TGTGCCAGCAGCTTAGCTGGGTTCAATCAGCCCCAGCATTTT. Its translation: CASSLAGFNQPQHF.

The chain employs TRBV7-8 and TRBJ2-3, with 9 bases that match TRBD2. Looked up from germline, CDR1 is SGHVS and CDR2 is FQNEAQ. Unmatched junction bases numbered 8, after V lost 2 bases and J lost 5 bases. This CDR3 has 16 residues. The CDR3 DNA is TGTGCCAGCAGCTTACAGGGACTAGCAGTGGGAGATACGCAGTATTTT. Amino acids: CASSLQGLAVGDTQYF.

There are many counts of this clonotype. The chain couples TRBV5-5 to TRBJ1-2, with 8 positions matching TRBD1. CDR1 SGHKS and CDR2 YYEKEE come from the germline V gene (reference sequence). After removal of 3 bases from V and 5 bases from J, the junction contained 6 bases not matched to a gene. The CDR3 is made up of 14 amino acids. CDR3 protein: CASSSGQGWYGYTF. DNA of the CDR3: TGTGCCAGCAGCTCCGGACAGGGATGGTATGGCTACACCTTC.